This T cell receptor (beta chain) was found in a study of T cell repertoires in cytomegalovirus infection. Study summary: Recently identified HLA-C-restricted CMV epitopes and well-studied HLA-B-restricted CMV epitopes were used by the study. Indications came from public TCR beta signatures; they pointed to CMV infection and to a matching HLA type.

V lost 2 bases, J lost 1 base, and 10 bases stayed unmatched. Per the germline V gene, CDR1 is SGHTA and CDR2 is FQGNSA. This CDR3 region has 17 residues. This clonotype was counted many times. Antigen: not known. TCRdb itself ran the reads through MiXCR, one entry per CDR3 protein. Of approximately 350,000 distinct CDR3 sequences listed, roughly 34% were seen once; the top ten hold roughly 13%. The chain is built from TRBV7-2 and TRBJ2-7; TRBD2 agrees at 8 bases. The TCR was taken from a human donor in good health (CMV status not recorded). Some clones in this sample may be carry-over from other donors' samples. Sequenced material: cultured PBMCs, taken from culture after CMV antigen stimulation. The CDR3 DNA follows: TGTGCCAGCAGCTTATATCCTAGCGGGCGAGATTCCTACGAGCAGTACGTC. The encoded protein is CASSLYPSGRDSYEQYV.